A single sample gave rise to the 4 T cell receptor beta chains below, sequenced in a study of T-cell reconstitution after alpha-beta-depleted transplantation in children. A TCRbeta library incorporating unique molecular identifiers was prepared. TCRdb used MiXCR to reprocess the PCR reads, holding one entry per CDR3 protein. Among about 830,000 distinct CDR3 sequences listed, 16% were seen once. The input for sequencing was PBMCs, mostly from graft donor cells, taken 360 days after TCRalphabeta/CD19-depleted stem cell transplant. Every receptor here comes from a male patient younger than 18 who had a stem cell transplant for acute lymphoblastic leukemia, so the T cells may come from the graft donor.

The chain couples TRBV29-1 to TRBJ1-2; tentatively, D is TRBD1 (5 bases). The CDR3 has 13 residues. Germline CDR1 is SQVTM and CDR2 is ANQGSEA. The CDR3 nucleotides read TGCATCGCCCCGGGACTAGGGCCTGGCAGCTACACCTTC. It is translated as CIAPGLGPGSYTF.

The rearrangement uses TRBV12-3 or TRBV12-4 and TRBJ2-1; D is undetermined. V was cut by 2 bases and J by 5 bases, with 16 bases left in between. The CDR3 is made up of 16 amino acids. The CDR3: CASSLTPAGPNNEQFF. The CDR3 coding sequence is TGTGCCAGCAGTTTAACCCCGGCAGGTCCCAACAATGAGCAGTTCTTC.

V gene TRBV7-9 combines with J gene TRBJ1-4; D not certain. The V and J ends lost 1 base and 4 bases respectively, with 7 bases between them. There are 14 residues in the CDR3. The V gene's germline CDR1 is SEHNR and CDR2 FQNEAQ (reference sequence). The chain's CDR3 is CASSLVGINEKLFF. DNA of the CDR3: TGTGCCAGCAGCTTAGTGGGGATTAATGAAAAACTGTTTTTT.

A few counts support this clonotype. V gene TRBV4-1 combines with J gene TRBJ2-7, with TRBD2 matching 9 bases. Germline V gene data show CDR1 as MGHRA and CDR2 as YSYEKL. Trimming at V came to 3 bases and at J to 3 bases, leaving 6 bases not matched to a gene. This CDR3 is 15 amino acids long. DNA of the CDR3: TGCGCCAGCAGCCACCGACTAGCGGTGAGCTACGAGCAGTACTTC. Translated: CASSHRLAVSYEQYF.